The next 17 T cell receptor beta chains were all read from a single sample in a study of blood T cell repertoires in COVID-19. The table came from immunoSEQ multiplex PCR; TCRdb's copy has only in-frame clones and leaves some out. The sample has some 260,000 clones; approximately 91% are singletons. Material: peripheral blood. Source of these receptors: a middle-aged woman who had recovered from COVID-19.

V and J are TRBV6-5 and TRBJ2-3; 7 bases align to TRBD2. The trim removed 6 bases at V and 1 base at J, leaving 7 bases unmatched. Per the germline V gene, CDR1 is MNHEY and CDR2 is SVGAGI. The CDR3 covers 15 residues. CDR3 loop: CASSGLVWGTDTQYF. DNA for the CDR3: TGTGCCAGCAGCGGACTAGTCTGGGGCACAGATACGCAGTATTTT.

The J gene is TRBJ1-4, the V gene TRBV6-6; 8 bases agree with TRBD1. Germline V gene lookup returns CDR1 MNHNY and CDR2 SVGAGI (reference sequence). The CDR3 extends over 14 amino acids. The V segment lost 6 bases and the J segment 2 bases; nucleotides outside the gene matches: 2. The CDR3 coding sequence is TGTGCCAGCAGACGGACAGGGACTAATGAAAAACTGTTTTTT. Its translation is CASRRTGTNEKLFF.

The chain couples TRBV6-4 to TRBJ2-3; D perhaps matches TRBD1 (6 bases). This CDR3 contains 18 residues. V lost 6 bases, J lost 0 bases, and 22 bases lay in between. Germline assignment: CDR1 MRHNA and CDR2 SNTAGT. CDR3 residues: CASRYPQFRTASTDTQYF. CDR3 nucleotide sequence: TGTGCCAGCAGATACCCCCAGTTTAGGACAGCTAGCACAGATACGCAGTATTTT.

This clone occurred once. This chain joins TRBV2 and TRBJ1-6, with 7 positions matching TRBD1. The V and J ends lost 8 bases and 7 bases, in that order; junction bases with no gene match: 11. The germline gives CDR1 SNHLY, CDR2 FYNNEI. This CDR3 region has 15 residues. The DNA for the CDR3 is TGTGCCAGCGAAAGGACAGGTGGTCGGAATTCACCCCTCCACTTT. This gives the protein CASERTGGRNSPLHF. Variable domain in full (rest from reference TRBV2 and TRBJ1-6): EPEVTQTPSHQVTQMGQEVILRCVPISNHLYFYWYRQILGQKVEFLVSFYNNEISEKSEIFDDQFSVERPDGSNFTLKIRSTKLEDSAMYFCASERTGGRNSPLHFGNGTRLTVT.

The chain is built from TRBV7-4 and TRBJ2-3, with 8 bases matching TRBD1. The germline gives CDR1 SGHVT, CDR2 SQSDAQ. The V gene end was trimmed by 5 bases and the J gene end by 6 bases; junction bases not matched to a gene: 19. The CDR3 runs 18 residues. As DNA, the CDR3 is TGTGCCAGCAGCCAGGGGGGCAGGGGGCGGCCAATACCCGATACGCAGTATTTT. This encodes CASSQGGRGRPIPDTQYF.

This clone has only a few counts. The chain is built from TRBV6-6 and TRBJ1-5; TRBD1 matches at 7 bases. Germline V CDR1 and CDR2: MNHNY, SVGAGI (reference sequence). V lost 5 bases, J lost 0 bases, and 4 bases stayed unmatched. This CDR3 comprises 15 residues. As DNA, the CDR3 is TGTGCCAGCAGTCGGGACAGCAATAGCAATCAGCCCCAGCATTTT. It specifies CASSRDSNSNQPQHF.

The chain recombines TRBV5-5 with TRBJ2-1; D is possibly TRBD2 (7 bases). The length of the CDR3 is 16 residues. V was cut by 0 bases and J by 2 bases, with 12 bases left in between. Germline V gene lookup returns CDR1 SGHKS and CDR2 YYEKEE (reference sequence). The CDR3 DNA reads TGTGCCAGCAGCTTGGGACGGGGGGCCACCTACAATGAGCAGTTCTTC. Encoded protein: CASSLGRGATYNEQFF.

In regard to this clone: The sample has other DNA sequences that encode this CDR3 too. CDR3 sequence: CASSQEVSGGDNEQFF. In DNA, the CDR3 is TGCGCCAGCAGCCAAGAAGTTAGCGGGGGGGACAATGAGCAGTTCTTC. This sequence joins TRBV4-3 and TRBJ2-1, with 11 bases that match TRBD2. This CDR3 spans 16 amino acids. Looked up from germline, CDR1 is LGHNA and CDR2 is YSLEER. J gave up 5 bases and V 0 bases, and 3 bases lay outside the gene matches.

This clone was detected only once. The chain links TRBV5-4 to TRBJ1-6; 8 bases fit TRBD1. Germline CDR1 and CDR2: SGHNT and YYREEE (reference sequence). Unmatched junction bases numbered 9, after V lost 4 bases and J lost 9 bases. CDR3 length: 15 residues. CDR3 bases: TGTGCCAGCAGCCTCGGACAGGGACAGAGTTCACCCCTCCACTTT. Translated, it gives CASSLGQGQSSPLHF.

This sequence joins TRBV5-5 and TRBJ1-5, with D perhaps TRBD1 (5 bases). This CDR3 spans 16 amino acids. V was clipped by 0 bases and J by 4 bases, with 14 bases between them. CDR1 is SGHKS and CDR2 is YYEKEE in the germline V gene (reference sequence). The CDR3 region is CASSLATGGGNQPQHF. Here the CDR3 DNA reads TGTGCCAGCAGCTTGGCGACTGGGGGGGGGAATCAGCCCCAGCATTTT.

The chain links TRBV5-6 to TRBJ2-2; 8 bases map to TRBD2. V shed 0 bases and J 4 bases; nucleotides not matched to a gene: 8. The germline gives CDR1 SGHDT, CDR2 YYEEEE. CDR3 length equals 17 residues. CDR3 loop: CASSLVGLAGPTGELFF. In DNA form, the CDR3 reads TGTGCCAGCAGCTTGGTGGGGCTAGCGGGTCCCACCGGGGAGCTGTTTTTT.

The DNA of the CDR3 is TGTGCCAGCAGCTTAGCTAGGACAGGGGATCGGGAGACCCAGTACTTC. It is translated as CASSLARTGDRETQYF. V gene TRBV7-9 combines with J gene TRBJ2-5, with 9 bases identical to TRBD1. J was trimmed by 5 bases and V by 0 bases; bases with no gene match: 7. The CDR3 length is 16 residues. Per the germline V gene, CDR1 is SEHNR and CDR2 is FQNEAQ (reference sequence).

This chain joins TRBV11-2 and TRBJ2-7; tentative D call: TRBD1 (5 bases). The germline CDR1 and CDR2 sequences are SGHAT and FQNNGV. V dropped 2 bases and J dropped 1 base, with 12 bases sitting between them. The CDR3 runs to 15 residues. CDR3 region: CASSLQGILSYEQYF. DNA for the CDR3: TGTGCCAGCAGCTTACAGGGAATTCTTTCCTACGAGCAGTACTTC. Based on the CDR3 plus reference TRBV11-2 and TRBJ2-7, the full variable domain is EAGVAQSPRYKIIEKRQSVAFWCNPISGHATLYWYQQILGQGPKLLIQFQNNGVVDDSQLPKDRFSAERLKGVDSTLKIQPAKLEDSAVYLCASSLQGILSYEQYFGPGTRLTVT.

This sequence joins TRBV5-1 and TRBJ2-4; D is uncertain. The CDR3 extends over 14 amino acids. Germline lookup yields CDR1 SGHRS and CDR2 YFSETQ. The V end was cut by 1 base, the J end by 0 bases, with 5 bases between. As DNA, the CDR3 is TGCGCCAGCAGCTTGACAGTAGCCAAAAACATTCAGTACTTC. This encodes CASSLTVAKNIQYF.

This chain joins TRBV6-2 or TRBV6-3 and TRBJ2-7, with TRBD1 as a possible D gene (7 bases). V was cut by 4 bases and J by 2 bases, with 15 bases left in between. The CDR3 is 15 amino acids. CDR1 and CDR2 (germline): MNHEY, SVGEGT. CDR3 nucleotides: TGTGCCAGCAGTTCCCCGCGGGACAGCACCTACGAGCAGTACTTC. Amino acid sequence: CASSSPRDSTYEQYF.

The chain employs TRBV9 and TRBJ2-2, with TRBD1 as a possible D gene (6 bases). The V gene lost 4 bases and the J gene lost 7 bases, with 11 bases spanning the gap. The CDR3 is 13 residues long. Germline assignment: CDR1 SGDLS and CDR2 YYNGEE. The CDR3 sequence: CASSPQGIGELFF. The DNA for the CDR3 is TGTGCCAGCAGCCCTCAGGGGATCGGGGAGCTGTTTTTT.

The V call is TRBV6-5, the J call TRBJ1-4; TRBD1 matches at 10 bases. V lost 5 bases, J lost 8 bases, and 8 bases stayed unmatched. The germline V gene has CDR1 MNHEY and CDR2 SVGAGI. The CDR3 covers 15 residues. The CDR3 protein is CASSPPGDRGEKLFF. The CDR3 coding sequence is TGTGCCAGCAGTCCACCGGGGGACAGGGGCGAAAAACTGTTTTTT.